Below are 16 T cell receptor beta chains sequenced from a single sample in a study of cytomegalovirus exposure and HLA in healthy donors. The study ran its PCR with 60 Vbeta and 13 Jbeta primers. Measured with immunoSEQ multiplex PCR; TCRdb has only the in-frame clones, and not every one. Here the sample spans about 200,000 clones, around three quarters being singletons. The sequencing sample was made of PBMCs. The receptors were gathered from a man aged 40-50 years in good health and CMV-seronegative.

CDR3 amino acids: CASSSGAGTSTDTQYF. CDR3 in DNA: TGTGCCAGCAGCTCCGGAGCGGGGACTAGCACAGATACGCAGTATTTT. The chain uses TRBV5-4 and TRBJ2-3; the match to TRBD2 covers 7 bases. The CDR3 totals 16 residues. Germline CDR1 is SGHNT and CDR2 is YYREEE (reference sequence). The trim removed 3 bases at V and 0 bases at J, leaving 7 bases unmatched.

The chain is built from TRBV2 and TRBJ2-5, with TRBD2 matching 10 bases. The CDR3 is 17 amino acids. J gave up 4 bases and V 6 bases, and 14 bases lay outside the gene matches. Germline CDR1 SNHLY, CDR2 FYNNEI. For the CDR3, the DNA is TGTGCCAGCAGACCCGGAGGGAGCGGGGGGGTAGGAGAGACCCAGTACTTC. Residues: CASRPGGSGGVGETQYF.

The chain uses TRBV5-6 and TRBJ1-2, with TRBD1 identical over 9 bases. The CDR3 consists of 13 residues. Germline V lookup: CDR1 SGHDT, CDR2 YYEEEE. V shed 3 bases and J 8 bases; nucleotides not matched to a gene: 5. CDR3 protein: CASSSGTGNGYTF. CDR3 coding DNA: TGTGCCAGCAGCTCCGGGACAGGGAACGGCTACACCTTC.

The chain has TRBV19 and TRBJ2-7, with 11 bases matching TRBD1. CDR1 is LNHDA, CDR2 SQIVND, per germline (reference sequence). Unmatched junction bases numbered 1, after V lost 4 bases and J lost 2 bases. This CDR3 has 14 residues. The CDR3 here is CASSRGQGAYEQYF. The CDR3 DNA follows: TGTGCCAGTAGTAGGGGACAGGGGGCCTACGAGCAGTACTTC.

CDR3 sequence: CASSGGSSSYNEQFF. Here the CDR3 DNA reads TGTGCCAGCAGCGGCGGGTCCAGCTCCTACAATGAGCAGTTCTTC. V and J are TRBV4-2 and TRBJ2-1, with a possible D match to TRBD2 (5 bases). Germline loops: CDR1 LGHNA, CDR2 YNFKEQ. There are 15 residues in the CDR3. V gave up 5 bases and J gave up 0 bases, with 11 bases separating them.

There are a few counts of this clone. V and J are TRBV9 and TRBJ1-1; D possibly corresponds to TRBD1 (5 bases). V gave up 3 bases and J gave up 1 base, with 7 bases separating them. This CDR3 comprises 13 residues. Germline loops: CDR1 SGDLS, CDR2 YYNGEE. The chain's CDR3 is CASSAGQNTEAFF. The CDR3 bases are TGTGCCAGCAGCGCCGGACAGAACACTGAAGCTTTCTTT.

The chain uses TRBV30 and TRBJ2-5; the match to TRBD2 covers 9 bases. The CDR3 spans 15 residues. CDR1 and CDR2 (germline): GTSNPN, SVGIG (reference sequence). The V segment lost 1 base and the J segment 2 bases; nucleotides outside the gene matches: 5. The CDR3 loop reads CAWSAGSGRQETQYF. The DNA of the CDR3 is TGTGCCTGGAGTGCAGGCAGCGGGAGGCAAGAGACCCAGTACTTC.

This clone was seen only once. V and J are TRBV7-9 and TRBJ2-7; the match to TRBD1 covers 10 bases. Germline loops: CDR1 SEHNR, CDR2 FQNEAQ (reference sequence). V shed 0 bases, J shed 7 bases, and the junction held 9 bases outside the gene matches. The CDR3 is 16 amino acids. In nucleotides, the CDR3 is TGTGCCAGCAGCTTAGCGTCCGGGACAGGGGCGGAAGAGCAGTACTTC. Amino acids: CASSLASGTGAEEQYF.

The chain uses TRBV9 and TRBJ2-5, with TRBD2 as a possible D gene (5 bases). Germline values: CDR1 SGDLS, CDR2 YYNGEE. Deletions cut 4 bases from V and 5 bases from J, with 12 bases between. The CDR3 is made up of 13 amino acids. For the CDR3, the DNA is TGTGCCAGCAGCCTCCGGCGCGGGGAGACCCAGTACTTC. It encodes CASSLRRGETQYF.

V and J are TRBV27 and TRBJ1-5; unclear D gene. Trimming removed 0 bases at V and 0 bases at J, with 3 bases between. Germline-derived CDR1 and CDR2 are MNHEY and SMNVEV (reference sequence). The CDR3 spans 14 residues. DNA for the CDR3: TGTGCCAGCAGTTTATCCTATAGCAATCAGCCCCAGCATTTT. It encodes CASSLSYSNQPQHF.

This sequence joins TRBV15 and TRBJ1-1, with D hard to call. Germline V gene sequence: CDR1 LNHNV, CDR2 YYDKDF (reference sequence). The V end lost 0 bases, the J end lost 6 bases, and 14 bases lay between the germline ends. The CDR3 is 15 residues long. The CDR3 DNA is TGTGCCACCAGCAGAGATAGGGTCCGACTACCTGAAGCTTTCTTT. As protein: CATSRDRVRLPEAFF.

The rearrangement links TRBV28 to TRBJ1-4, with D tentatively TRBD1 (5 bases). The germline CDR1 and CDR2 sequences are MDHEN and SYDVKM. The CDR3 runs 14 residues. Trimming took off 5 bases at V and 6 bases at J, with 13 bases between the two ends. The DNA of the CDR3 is TGTGCCAGCAGTACAGGACAAGAGGATGAAAAACTGTTTTTT. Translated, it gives CASSTGQEDEKLFF. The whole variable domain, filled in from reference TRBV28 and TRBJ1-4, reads DVKVTQSSRYLVKRTGEKVFLECVQDMDHENMFWYRQDPGLGLRLIYFSYDVKMKEKGDIPEGYSVSREKKERFSLILESASTNQTSMYLCASSTGQEDEKLFFGSGTQLSVL.

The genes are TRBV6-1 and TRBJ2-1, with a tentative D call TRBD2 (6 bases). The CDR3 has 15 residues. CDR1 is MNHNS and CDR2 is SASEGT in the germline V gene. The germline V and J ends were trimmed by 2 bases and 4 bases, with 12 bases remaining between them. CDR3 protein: CASSETVAVYNEQFF. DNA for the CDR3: TGTGCCAGCAGTGAAACAGTAGCGGTTTACAATGAGCAGTTCTTC.

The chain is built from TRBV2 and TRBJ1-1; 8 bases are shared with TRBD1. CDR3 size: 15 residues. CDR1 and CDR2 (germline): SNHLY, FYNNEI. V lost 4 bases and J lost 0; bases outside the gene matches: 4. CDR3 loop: CASSAGGRMNTEAFF. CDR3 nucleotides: TGTGCCAGCAGTGCAGGGGGCAGGATGAACACTGAAGCTTTCTTT.

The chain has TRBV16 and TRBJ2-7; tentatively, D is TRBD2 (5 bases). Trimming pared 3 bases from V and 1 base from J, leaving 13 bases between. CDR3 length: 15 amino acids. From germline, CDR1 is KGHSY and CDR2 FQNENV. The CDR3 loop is CASSQGDTGSYEQYF. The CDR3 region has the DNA TGTGCCAGCAGCCAGGGCGACACGGGGTCCTACGAGCAGTACTTC.

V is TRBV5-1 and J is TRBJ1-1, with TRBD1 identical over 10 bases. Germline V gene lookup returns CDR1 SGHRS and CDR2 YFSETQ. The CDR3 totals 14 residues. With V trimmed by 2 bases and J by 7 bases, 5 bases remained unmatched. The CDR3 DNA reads TGCGCCAGCAGCTTCTCCGGACAGGGGGGTGAAGCTTTCTTT. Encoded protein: CASSFSGQGGEAFF.